These T cell receptor beta chains were read from a single sample in a study of T cell changes during pregnancy in multiple sclerosis. Sequenced by immunoSEQ multiplex PCR; TCRdb stores in-frame clones only, minus some. The repertoire has some 49,000 clones, roughly 92% of them found once; the top ten carry 0.3% to 0.45%. The specimen comprised CD4+ T cells from peripheral blood mononuclear cells, sampled in the second trimester of pregnancy. These receptors originate from a female donor in good health, enrolled as a control in a pregnancy study. Each CDR3 is given with its conserved first and last residue. A D gene is named only where the DNA matches it firmly. The size of a clone is reported for some rows only, either as once, few or many, or as a class for expanded clones.

TRBV18	TRBJ1-2	13	TRBD1	once	TGTGCCAGCTCAACGGACAGGAACTATGGCTACACCTTC	CASSTDRNYGYTF
TRBV19	TRBJ2-3	15	TRBD1	once	TGTGCCAGTAGTATGAAACAGGGGGCGAGAGATACGCAGTATTTT	CASSMKQGARDTQYF
TRBV2	TRBJ2-5	14	NA	NA	TGTGCCAGCAACCGGGGGGCGGAGGAGGAGACCCAGTACTTC	CASNRGAEEETQYF
TRBV19	TRBJ2-2	13	NA	NA	TGTGCCAGTAGTATATCTAGGGGCGGGGAGCTGTTTTTT	CASSISRGGELFF
TRBV5-1	TRBJ2-1	15	TRBD1	NA	TGCGCCAGCAGCTCCGGGACAGGGACCTACAATGAGCAGTTCTTC	CASSSGTGTYNEQFF
TRBV6-5	TRBJ1-3	16	NA	NA	TGTGCCAGCAGTTTAGAACAGTCTGCCTCTGGAAACACCATATATTTT	CASSLEQSASGNTIYF
TRBV11-3	TRBJ2-3	15	NA	once	TGTGCCAGCAGCCCGGGAGTAGTGGGTTTCCGTACGCAGTATTTT	CASSPGVVGFRTQYF
TRBV13	TRBJ2-5	21	TRBD2	NA	TGTGCCAGCAGCCCCCCCCTCGGGACTAGCGGGGGGGGTCACCTCCAAGAGACCCAGTACTTC	CASSPPLGTSGGGHLQETQYF
TRBV19	TRBJ1-1	13	NA	NA	TGTGCCAGTAGTCGGGGGTACTATACTGAAGCTTTCTTT	CASSRGYYTEAFF
TRBV9	TRBJ2-5	16	TRBD2	NA	TGTGCCAGCAGCCCATCTAGCGGGGGGTACCAAGAGACCCAGTACTTC	CASSPSSGGYQETQYF
TRBV19	TRBJ2-3	15	NA	NA	TGTGCCAGTAGTATGCAAAGCCGAACGGCAGATACGCAGTATTTT	CASSMQSRTADTQYF
TRBV15	TRBJ2-5	16	TRBD1	once	TGTGCCACCAGCAGATCTCGGACAGGAGGCGAAGAGACCCAGTACTTC	CATSRSRTGGEETQYF
TRBV7-3	TRBJ2-3	15	TRBD2	NA	TGTGCCAGCAGCTTGGGAGGGTCCTCGGCAGATACGCAGTATTTT	CASSLGGSSADTQYF
TRBV5-6	TRBJ1-5	16	NA	NA	TGTGCCAGCAGCTTTGCAGGGATTTATAGCAATCAGCCCCAGCATTTT	CASSFAGIYSNQPQHF
TRBV6-5	TRBJ2-7	12	TRBD1	NA	TGTGCCAGCAGTCGGACAGGGCGCGAGCAGTACTTC	CASSRTGREQYF
TRBV30	TRBJ1-2	13	NA	NA	TGTGCCTGGAGTGTACGGGGGAACGGTGGCTACACCTTC	CAWSVRGNGGYTF
TRBV11-2	TRBJ1-2	12	NA	NA	TGTGCCAGCAGCGAAGCCGACTATGGCTACACCTTC	CASSEADYGYTF